Shown below are 22 T cell receptor beta chains from a single sample sequenced in a study of blood T cells in healthy people across ages. The use of a sample-barcoded 5' primer and a J-beta primer mix characterized a second PCR of roughly 6 to 12 cycles. One entry per CDR3 protein, called by TCRdb with MiXCR from the 5' RACE reads. Here the sample spans under 1,000,000 distinct CDR3 sequences, about 46% being singletons. Sequences were obtained from blood. The receptors were sampled from a man of 80 years or more in good health.

This chain joins TRBV7-9 and TRBJ2-7; possibly TRBD1 or TRBD2 for D (6 bases each). Near its end, the DNA agrees better with TRBJ2-5, so the J call may be wrong. Germline CDR1 SEHNR, CDR2 FQNEAQ (reference sequence). The CDR3 has 14 residues. CDR3: CASSVLGGEETQYF. CDR3 bases: TGTGCCAGCAGCGTTCTGGGGGGCGAAGAGACCCAGTACTTC.

The chain links TRBV5-1 to TRBJ2-1; D not certain. The CDR3 totals 17 residues. V shed 6 bases and J shed 0 bases, with 19 bases lying between them. Germline loops: CDR1 SGHRS, CDR2 YFSETQ. CDR3 protein: CASTPARASRSYNEQFF. In DNA form, the CDR3 reads TGCGCCAGCACACCGGCTCGGGCTTCCCGCTCCTACAATGAGCAGTTCTTC.

The rearrangement uses TRBV6-2 or TRBV6-3 and TRBJ2-7; D uncertain. The CDR3 totals 11 residues. The germline gives CDR1 MNHEY, CDR2 SVGEGT. V was shortened by 7 bases and J by 3 bases, with 7 bases between the two germline ends. The CDR3 here is CASTDRYEQYF. The DNA of the CDR3 is TGTGCCAGCACAGACCGCTACGAGCAGTACTTC.

V is TRBV11-2 and J is TRBJ2-1, with 9 positions matching TRBD2. This CDR3 contains 19 residues. Looked up from germline, CDR1 is SGHAT and CDR2 is FQNNGV. J was trimmed by 0 bases and V by 1 base; bases with no gene match: 10. The CDR3 loop reads CASSLVGRGGPNSYNEQFF. As DNA, the CDR3 is TGTGCCAGCAGCTTAGTTGGGCGGGGGGGCCCTAACTCCTACAATGAGCAGTTCTTC.

The J gene is TRBJ2-7, the V gene TRBV5-1; 8 positions agree with TRBD2. The CDR3 sequence is 14 residues long. Germline lookup yields CDR1 SGHRS and CDR2 YFSETQ. V lost 7 bases and J lost 7; bases outside the gene matches: 13. The CDR3 nucleotides read TGCGCCAGCCAGAGGGTGACAGCGGGGGAGGAGCAGTACTTC. It codes for CASQRVTAGEEQYF.

The chain joins TRBV12-3 or TRBV12-4 to TRBJ2-3, with a possible D match to TRBD1 (5 bases). The CDR3 sequence is 17 residues long. V lost 6 bases, J lost 15 bases, and 34 bases lay in between. CDR3 in amino acids: CASRHQFMGQGTDTEYF. In nucleotides, the CDR3 is TGTGCCAGCAGACACCAGTTTATGGGGCAGGGCACAGATACGGAATATTTT.

J is TRBJ2-5 and V is TRBV4-1; TRBD2 matches 12 bases. The germline CDR1 and CDR2 sequences are MGHRA and YSYEKL. V was pared by 3 bases and J by 5 bases, with 7 bases of the junction left unmatched. This CDR3 region has 16 residues. The CDR3 DNA reads as TGCGCCAGCAGCCAGGCCCGGACTAGCGGGAAGGAGACCCAGTACTTC. Translated, it gives CASSQARTSGKETQYF.

This clonotype was seen a few times. This chain connects TRBV5-6 to TRBJ1-5, with D perhaps matching TRBD1 (6 bases). Germline-derived CDR1 and CDR2 are SGHDT and YYEEEE. This CDR3 is 15 amino acids long. The germline V and J ends were trimmed by 2 bases and 3 bases, with 12 bases remaining between them. The CDR3 loop reads CASSFLGQPNQPQHF. The CDR3 DNA reads as TGTGCCAGCAGCTTTCTAGGACAGCCCAATCAGCCCCAGCATTTT.

Note on this clonotype: The junction departs from germline at one end; a sequencing error may be responsible. This sequence joins TRBV5-1 and TRBJ1-1; no definite D call. This CDR3 spans 15 amino acids. Germline CDR1 and CDR2: SGHRS and YFSETQ. The CDR3 spells CASNLALGLSGGAFF. The CDR3 bases are TGCGCCAGCAACTTGGCCTTAGGGCTCTCTGGAGGAGCTTTCTTT.

This clonotype has only a few counts. V usage is TRBV9 and J usage is TRBJ2-7; no definite D call. Germline CDR1 and CDR2: SGDLS and YYNGEE. CDR3 length: 12 amino acids. V was clipped by 3 bases and J by 5 bases, with 9 bases between them. The CDR3, as DNA: TGTGCCAGCAGCGGGAGATTGAACGAGCAGTACTTC. The encoded protein is CASSGRLNEQYF.

This clonotype was counted a few times. V and J are TRBV5-1 and TRBJ1-6, with D tentatively TRBD1 (5 bases). Germline lookup yields CDR1 SGHRS and CDR2 YFSETQ. Trimming cost V 3 bases and J 5 bases, with 12 bases left between them. CDR3 length: 15 residues. CDR3 sequence reads: CASSWDGIDNSPLHF. The CDR3 nucleotides are TGCGCCAGCAGCTGGGACGGTATCGATAATTCACCCCTCCACTTT.

This sequence joins TRBV5-1 and TRBJ2-2; 9 nucleotides line up with TRBD1. The V and J ends lost 4 bases and 3 bases, in that order; junction bases with no gene match: 19. The CDR3 covers 20 residues. The germline gives CDR1 SGHRS, CDR2 YFSETQ. The CDR3 sequence: CASSQRTGGAWSGYTGELFF. CDR3 DNA: TGCGCCAGCAGCCAGAGAACAGGGGGCGCTTGGAGCGGCTACACCGGGGAGCTGTTTTTT.

This clonotype was counted only a few times. The chain is built from TRBV25-1 and TRBJ2-5, with a weak D call TRBD2 (5 bases). Per the germline V gene, CDR1 is MGHDK and CDR2 is SYGVNS. With 1 base removed from V and 13 bases from J, the gap between germline ends came to 19 bases. The CDR3 runs to 14 residues. CDR3 region: CASSESGSPSAGYF. The CDR3 bases are TGTGCCAGCAGTGAATCGGGCAGCCCTTCCGCGGGGTACTTC.

The chain links TRBV6-5 to TRBJ2-7; D ambiguous. Trimming cost V 0 bases and J 3 bases, with 9 bases left between them. This CDR3 has 14 residues. Germline V gene data show CDR1 as MNHEY and CDR2 as SVGAGI. This chain's CDR3 is CASSYSRRVYEQYF. Here the CDR3 DNA reads TGTGCCAGCAGTTACTCGAGGAGAGTCTACGAGCAGTACTTC.

This clonotype was counted only a few times. CDR3 bases: TGTGCCACCAGCCCCCGCATGGACGGCACAGATACGCAGTATTTT. Amino acid sequence: CATSPRMDGTDTQYF. The V gene is TRBV19, the J gene TRBJ2-3, with D unclear. The length of the CDR3 is 15 residues. Per germline, CDR1 LNHDA and CDR2 SQIVND (reference sequence). Trimming cost V 10 bases and J 1 base, with 18 bases left between them.

The rearrangement uses TRBV5-1 and TRBJ2-3; 13 nucleotides line up with TRBD2. CDR1 is SGHRS, CDR2 YFSETQ, per germline. V shed 3 bases, J shed 4 bases, and the junction held 5 bases outside the gene matches. The CDR3 extends over 16 amino acids. CDR3 sequence reads: CASSSRTSGSPDTQYF. The CDR3 coding sequence is TGCGCCAGCAGCTCTCGGACTAGCGGGAGTCCAGATACGCAGTATTTT.

V usage is TRBV29-1 and J usage is TRBJ2-5; D possibly corresponds to TRBD1 (6 bases). Judging by the DNA end, TRBJ2-7 fits better; the J call may be wrong. The length of the CDR3 is 12 residues. Germline V lookup: CDR1 SQVTM, CDR2 ANQGSEA. The DNA of the CDR3 is TGCAGCGTGGCCGGGACAACCCTCGAGCAGTACTTC. This sequence encodes CSVAGTTLEQYF.

The CDR3 loop reads CASSSQGINTEAFF. The CDR3 DNA reads as TGTGCCAGCAGCTCACAGGGGATTAACACTGAAGCTTTCTTT. The V gene is TRBV5-6, the J gene TRBJ1-1; 7 nucleotides agree with TRBD1. V shed 3 bases and J 2 bases; nucleotides not matched to a gene: 4. CDR3 length: 14 amino acids. CDR1 and CDR2 (germline): SGHDT, YYEEEE.

V and J are TRBV6-5 and TRBJ1-1; D is unresolved. Germline-derived CDR1 and CDR2 are MNHEY and SVGAGI. Trimming removed 7 bases at V and 1 base at J, with 10 bases between. The CDR3 consists of 13 residues. CDR3 residues: CASKGLGNTEAFF. DNA of the CDR3: TGTGCCAGCAAAGGACTCGGGAACACTGAAGCTTTCTTT.

The V gene is TRBV20-1, the J gene TRBJ1-5; the D gene is possibly TRBD1 (6 bases). The CDR3 runs 13 residues. V was shortened by 5 bases and J by 5 bases, with 13 bases between the two germline ends. CDR1 DFQATT and CDR2 SNEGSKA come from the germline V gene (reference sequence). The CDR3 sequence is CSAQKGDDQPQHF. In nucleotides, the CDR3 is TGCAGTGCTCAGAAGGGGGACGATCAGCCCCAGCATTTT.

CDR3 sequence reads: CASSRDRVSYGYTF. CDR3 nucleotide sequence: TGTGCCAGCAGCCGGGACAGGGTGAGCTATGGCTACACCTTC. V is TRBV27 and J is TRBJ1-2, with 9 bases that match TRBD1. CDR1 is MNHEY and CDR2 is SMNVEV in the germline V gene (reference sequence). This CDR3 spans 14 amino acids. Trimming removed 6 bases from V and 4 bases from J; junction bases left unmatched: 6.

The chain is built from TRBV27 and TRBJ1-4; D is unclear. The CDR3 is made up of 15 amino acids. The germline CDR1 and CDR2 sequences are MNHEY and SMNVEV (reference sequence). The germline V and J ends were trimmed by 7 bases and 0 bases, with 12 bases remaining between them. The CDR3 nucleotides read TGTGCCAGCAAAATCGTCGGGGCAACTAATGAAAAACTGTTTTTT. Protein product: CASKIVGATNEKLFF.